Following are 25 T cell receptor beta chains from one sample sequenced in a study of blood T cell repertoires in COVID-19. The table came from immunoSEQ multiplex PCR; TCRdb's copy has only in-frame clones and leaves some out. The sample shows approximately 270,000 clones, over 75% of them seen only once. Source material: PBMCs or T cells enriched from blood (not recorded which). These receptors came from a man aged 35-49 years who had recovered from COVID-19.

The genes are TRBV10-3 and TRBJ1-4; a weak D match, TRBD1 (6 bases). The CDR3 spans 15 residues. The germline gives CDR1 ENHRY, CDR2 SYGVKD. Trimming took 3 bases from V and 3 from J, leaving 11 bases between them. The CDR3 protein is CAISDLQGSNEKLFF. CDR3 DNA: TGTGCCATCAGTGACCTACAGGGTTCTAATGAAAAACTGTTTTTT.

The chain employs TRBV11-3 and TRBJ2-2, with D unclear. Germline CDR1 is SGHNT and CDR2 is YENEEA. The CDR3 has 13 residues. Trimming took 5 bases from V and 2 from J, leaving 6 bases between them. The CDR3 loop reads CASSEVNTGELFF. Here the CDR3 DNA reads TGTGCCAGCAGCGAGGTTAACACCGGGGAGCTGTTTTTT.

V and J are TRBV5-1 and TRBJ2-2, with 7 bases matching TRBD1. Losses at the gene ends were 4 bases for V and 0 bases for J; bases not matched to a gene: 3. The CDR3 sequence is 15 residues long. Germline CDR1 is SGHRS and CDR2 is YFSETQ. DNA of the CDR3: TGCGCCAGCAGCCTGGACAGGACGAACACCGGGGAGCTGTTTTTT. Amino acids: CASSLDRTNTGELFF.

This sequence joins TRBV2 and TRBJ1-3, with 8 bases identical to TRBD1. The germline gives CDR1 SNHLY, CDR2 FYNNEI. The ends lost 3 bases at V and 4 bases at J; junction bases unmatched: 5. This CDR3 region has 15 residues. The CDR3 here is CASSDAQGAGNTIYF. In DNA, the CDR3 is TGTGCCAGCAGTGACGCCCAGGGGGCAGGAAACACCATATATTTT. The variable domain in full, with the rest retrieved from reference TRBV2 and TRBJ1-3, is EPEVTQTPSHQVTQMGQEVILRCVPISNHLYFYWYRQILGQKVEFLVSFYNNEISEKSEIFDDQFSVERPDGSNFTLKIRSTKLEDSAMYFCASSDAQGAGNTIYFGEGSWLTVV.

The J gene is TRBJ1-4, the V gene TRBV19; D possibly corresponds to TRBD1 (5 bases). The CDR3 length is 14 residues. The V end was cut by 3 bases, the J end by 5 bases, with 10 bases between. Germline V gene lookup returns CDR1 LNHDA and CDR2 SQIVND (reference sequence). CDR3 coding DNA: TGTGCCAGTAGTATCTCCAGGGTAAATGAAAAACTGTTTTTT. Encoded protein: CASSISRVNEKLFF.

This clone was observed a few times. The chain links TRBV7-9 to TRBJ2-3; possible D gene TRBD2, 7 bases. Germline lookup yields CDR1 SEHNR and CDR2 FQNEAQ (reference sequence). V was shortened by 1 base and J by 2 bases, with 16 bases between the two germline ends. The CDR3 has 17 amino acids. The CDR3 DNA follows: TGTGCCAGCAGCTTAGTCGGAAGGCGGGGGCCCACAGATACGCAGTATTTT. Its translation: CASSLVGRRGPTDTQYF.

The chain links TRBV11-3 to TRBJ2-3, with 8 bases identical to TRBD2. CDR1 and CDR2 from the germline V gene are SGHNT and YENEEA. Trimming cost V 3 bases and J 4 bases; bases outside gene matches: 6. The CDR3 contains 15 residues. This CDR3 is CASSLRGASPDTQYF. The CDR3 DNA sequence: TGTGCCAGCAGCTTGCGGGGGGCAAGCCCAGATACGCAGTATTTT.

The rearrangement links TRBV10-3 to TRBJ1-2; 7 bases match TRBD1. V gave up 6 bases and J gave up 4 bases; unmatched junction bases: 8. CDR1 ENHRY and CDR2 SYGVKD come from the germline V gene. The CDR3 has 14 residues. The CDR3 DNA is TGTGCCATCAGAGGAACAGGGGTCACCTATGGCTACACCTTC. It codes for CAIRGTGVTYGYTF.

The chain combines TRBV7-8 with TRBJ1-2; 8 bases fit TRBD1. Germline CDR1 and CDR2: SGHVS and FQNEAQ. There are 15 residues in the CDR3. Trimming at V came to 1 base and at J to 2 bases, leaving 3 bases not matched to a gene. CDR3 coding DNA: TGTGCCAGCAGCTTAGGCAGGGGGCAAAACTATGGCTACACCTTC. The encoded protein is CASSLGRGQNYGYTF.

The J gene is TRBJ2-1, the V gene TRBV29-1; D might be TRBD1 (5 bases). The CDR3 is made up of 11 amino acids. CDR1 is SQVTM and CDR2 is ANQGSEA in the germline V gene. The V end lost 4 bases, the J end lost 6 bases, and 7 bases lay between the germline ends. CDR3 DNA sequence: TGCAGCGTTGGGCAGGGCAATGAGCAGTTCTTC. This gives the protein CSVGQGNEQFF.

The J gene is TRBJ1-2, the V gene TRBV7-2, with TRBD1 as a possible D gene (5 bases). This CDR3 has 16 amino acids. V was shortened by 5 bases and J by 0 bases, with 16 bases between the two germline ends. Germline CDR1 reads SGHTA; CDR2 reads FQGNSA. This chain's CDR3 is CASSPGGGVPNYGYTF. CDR3 DNA sequence: TGTGCCAGCAGCCCGGGCGGGGGGGTACCTAACTATGGCTACACCTTC.

This clone was observed once. V usage is TRBV4-1 and J usage is TRBJ2-1; 9 bases agree with TRBD2. CDR3 length: 15 residues. CDR1 is MGHRA and CDR2 is YSYEKL in the germline V gene. Trimming cost V 4 bases and J 0 bases; bases outside gene matches: 1. The CDR3 reads CASSPTSGSYNEQFF. CDR3 in DNA: TGCGCCAGCAGCCCGACTAGCGGCTCCTACAATGAGCAGTTCTTC.

The DNA for the CDR3 is TGCGCCAGCAGCTCCGTTAGAGGGGGAAAAGGTGAAAAACTGTTTTTT. Amino acids: CASSSVRGGKGEKLFF. The chain combines TRBV5-1 with TRBJ1-4; a possible D gene is TRBD1 (6 bases). The germline gives CDR1 SGHRS, CDR2 YFSETQ. V was trimmed by 3 bases and J by 7 bases, leaving 19 bases between them. The length of the CDR3 is 16 residues.

The rearrangement joins TRBV6-5 to TRBJ2-1, with D possibly being TRBD1 (5 bases). The CDR3 length is 14 residues. Looked up from germline, CDR1 is MNHEY and CDR2 is SVGAGI. V lost 6 bases to trimming and J lost 0 bases, with 9 bases between them. Here the CDR3 reads CASSLQDSYNEQFF. The CDR3 nucleotides read TGTGCCAGCAGCCTACAGGACTCCTACAATGAGCAGTTCTTC.

The chain joins TRBV2 to TRBJ1-5; weak D call: TRBD1 (5 bases). The V end was cut by 8 bases, the J end by 4 bases, with 18 bases between. CDR1 is SNHLY, CDR2 FYNNEI, per germline. The CDR3 spans 15 residues. The CDR3 DNA follows: TGTGCCAGCTTGGAGGGGTCAGGGCTGAATCAGCCCCAGCATTTT. Amino acid sequence: CASLEGSGLNQPQHF.

The chain carries TRBV27 and TRBJ2-1; TRBD1 might be the D (6 bases). Germline V CDR1 and CDR2: MNHEY, SMNVEV (reference sequence). Trimming took off 3 bases at V and 4 bases at J, with 7 bases between the two ends. The length of the CDR3 is 13 residues. CDR3 sequence reads: CASSFDRYNEQFF. DNA for the CDR3: TGTGCCAGCAGTTTCGACAGGTACAATGAGCAGTTCTTC.

The chain employs TRBV7-2 and TRBJ2-2; the match to TRBD1 covers 7 bases. There are 15 residues in the CDR3. Germline CDR1 reads SGHTA; CDR2 reads FQGNSA. With V trimmed by 1 base and J by 4 bases, 3 bases remained unmatched. The CDR3 here is CASSLVRGSTGELFF. CDR3 sequence (DNA): TGTGCCAGCAGCTTAGTCAGGGGGTCCACCGGGGAGCTGTTTTTT.

V usage is TRBV19 and J usage is TRBJ2-7; TRBD1 might be the D (5 bases). This CDR3 contains 14 residues. V was clipped by 2 bases and J by 0 bases, with 8 bases between them. Germline assignment: CDR1 LNHDA and CDR2 SQIVND (reference sequence). The CDR3 DNA sequence: TGTGCCAGTAGTATACGCGACAGCTCCTACGAGCAGTACTTC. It is translated as CASSIRDSSYEQYF.

The chain joins TRBV19 to TRBJ2-2; unclear D gene. V was cut by 4 bases and J by 8 bases, with 8 bases left in between. The length of the CDR3 is 12 residues. Germline V gene sequence: CDR1 LNHDA, CDR2 SQIVND (reference sequence). CDR3 nucleotides: TGTGCCAGTAGTACTACCTGGGGGGAGCTGTTTTTT. Residues: CASSTTWGELFF. The variable domain in full, completed from reference TRBV19 and TRBJ2-2, reads DGGITQSPKYLFRKEGQNVTLSCEQNLNHDAMYWYRQDPGQGLRLIYYSQIVNDFQKGDIAEGYSVSREKKESFPLTVTSAQKNPTAFYLCASSTTWGELFFGEGSRLTVL.

V and J are TRBV30 and TRBJ1-2, with 7 bases lining up with TRBD1. The CDR3 has 11 amino acids. Germline trimming cut 1 base from V and 8 bases from J; bases unmatched to any gene: 1. Germline V CDR1 and CDR2: GTSNPN, SVGIG (reference sequence). In DNA, the CDR3 is TGTGCCTGGAGTGAAGGGGGCGGCTACACCTTC. Residues: CAWSEGGGYTF. Full variable domain (rest looked up from reference TRBV30 and TRBJ1-2): SQTIHQWPATLVQPVGSPLSLECTVEGTSNPNLYWYRQAAGRGLQLLFYSVGIGQISSEVPQNLSASRPQDRQFILSSKKLLLSDSGFYLCAWSEGGGYTFGSGTRLTVV.

The CDR3 protein is CASSGTGTASYGYTF. CDR3 sequence (DNA): TGTGCCAGCAGCGGAACCGGGACAGCTTCCTATGGCTACACCTTC. J is TRBJ1-2 and V is TRBV9; 7 bases agree with TRBD1. The CDR3 extends over 15 amino acids. V gave up 3 bases and J gave up 4 bases; unmatched junction bases: 9. Germline V gene lookup returns CDR1 SGDLS and CDR2 YYNGEE.

This clone was seen at least ten times. V gene TRBV28 combines with J gene TRBJ1-1; D is unresolved. This CDR3 is 12 amino acids long. Trimming shortened V by 5 bases and J by 5 bases, and 9 bases separated the two germline ends. The germline V gene encodes CDR1 MDHEN and CDR2 SYDVKM. The DNA of the CDR3 is TGTGCCAGCAGTCCCGGGGTGACTGAAGCTTTCTTT. This codes for CASSPGVTEAFF.

The chain links TRBV6-5 to TRBJ2-5, with 7 bases identical to TRBD1. J lost 5 bases, V lost 2 bases, and 2 bases had no gene match. This CDR3 has 13 amino acids. The V gene's germline CDR1 is MNHEY and CDR2 SVGAGI. The CDR3 loop is CASSYRGLETQYF. DNA of the CDR3: TGTGCCAGCAGTTACAGGGGGCTTGAGACCCAGTACTTC.

This clone has only a few counts. The chain is built from TRBV3-1 (or the pseudogene TRBV3-2) and TRBJ1-3, with D maybe TRBD1 (5 bases). The V gene's germline CDR1 is LGHDT and CDR2 YNNKEL (reference sequence). V gave up 3 bases and J gave up 5 bases, with 11 bases separating them. The CDR3 spans 14 residues. The CDR3 region is CASSQSDSRNTIYF. For the CDR3, the DNA is TGTGCCAGCAGCCAGTCAGACAGCCGAAACACCATATATTTT.

The rearrangement joins TRBV15 to TRBJ2-2, with TRBD1 as a possible D gene (5 bases). The CDR3 is 14 amino acids. CDR1 is LNHNV and CDR2 is YYDKDF in the germline V gene (reference sequence). Trimming took off 1 base at V and 3 bases at J, with 6 bases between the two ends. Here the CDR3 reads CATSRGRDTGELFF. CDR3 bases: TGTGCCACCAGCAGAGGCAGGGACACCGGGGAGCTGTTTTTT. The complete variable domain, with remaining parts taken from reference TRBV15 and TRBJ2-2, reads DAMVIQNPRYQVTQFGKPVTLSCSQTLNHNVMYWYQQKSSQAPKLLFHYYDKDFNNEADTPDNFQSRRPNTSFCFLDIRSPGLGDTAMYLCATSRGRDTGELFFGEGSRLTVL.